The 4 T cell receptor beta chains below were found in one sample sequenced in a study of blood T cell repertoires in COVID-19. Assay: immunoSEQ multiplex PCR; the TCRdb copy retains only in-frame clones and omits some. The sample records approximately 230,000 clones, about 86% being singletons. The sequencing sample was made of peripheral blood. The receptors come from a man of 80 years or more with acute or convalescent COVID-19.

CDR3 residues: CASSGQGSTDTQYF. DNA for the CDR3: TGTGCCAGCAGCGGACAGGGAAGCACAGATACGCAGTATTTT. The V gene is TRBV28, the J gene TRBJ2-3; 8 nucleotides align to TRBD1. The CDR3 consists of 14 residues. Trimming cost V 6 bases and J 0 bases; bases outside gene matches: 2. Per germline, CDR1 MDHEN and CDR2 SYDVKM.

This clone showed up just a few times. The rearrangement joins TRBV18 to TRBJ2-1; 9 bases line up with TRBD1. The CDR3 consists of 11 residues. The ends lost 4 bases at V and 12 bases at J; junction bases unmatched: 1. Germline assignment: CDR1 KGHSH and CDR2 LQKENI. CDR3 nucleotides: TGTGCCAGCTCACTGGACAGGGGGCAGTTCTTC. Protein sequence: CASSLDRGQFF.

The V call is TRBV3-1 (or the pseudogene TRBV3-2), the J call TRBJ2-3; 11 nucleotides align to TRBD1. The V gene's germline CDR1 is LGHDT and CDR2 YNNKEL (reference sequence). The V segment lost 3 bases and the J segment 2 bases; nucleotides outside the gene matches: 7. The CDR3 spans 17 residues. The CDR3 sequence: CASSQTDRGHLTDTQYF. The CDR3 nucleotides read TGTGCCAGCAGCCAGACGGACAGGGGGCATCTCACAGATACGCAGTATTTT.

The V call is TRBV5-6, the J call TRBJ1-4, with 11 nucleotides matching TRBD1. The CDR3 totals 15 residues. The V gene's germline CDR1 is SGHDT and CDR2 YYEEEE. V shed 4 bases, J shed 7 bases, and the junction held 6 bases outside the gene matches. The CDR3 spells CASSLGQGVGEKLFF. CDR3 bases: TGTGCCAGCAGCCTGGGACAGGGGGTTGGTGAAAAACTGTTTTTT. The full variable domain, completed using reference TRBV5-6 and TRBJ1-4, is DAGVTQSPTHLIKTRGQQVTLRCSPKSGHDTVSWYQQALGQGPQFIFQYYEEEERQRGNFPDRFSGHQFPNYSSELNVNALLLGDSALYLCASSLGQGVGEKLFFGSGTQLSVL.